Shown below are 27 T cell receptor beta chains from a single sample sequenced in a study of blood T cell repertoires in COVID-19. The protocol was immunoSEQ multiplex PCR, while the TCRdb copy is restricted to in-frame clones and leaves out a portion. The repertoire holds about 170,000 clones, with 65% to 90% as singletons. The sequenced sample was peripheral blood. These receptors were taken from a woman between 40 and 55 years old with COVID-19, enrolled during active disease.

The genes are TRBV14 and TRBJ2-1; 9 nucleotides line up with TRBD2. The CDR3 extends over 15 amino acids. V lost 5 bases, J lost 5 bases, and 7 bases stayed unmatched. The germline V gene has CDR1 SGHDN and CDR2 FVKESK. The CDR3 here is CASSLRLAANNEQFF. The DNA for the CDR3 is TGTGCCAGCAGCTTACGACTAGCGGCCAACAATGAGCAGTTCTTC.

The genes are TRBV27 and TRBJ2-3, with D uncertain. Looked up from germline, CDR1 is MNHEY and CDR2 is SMNVEV (reference sequence). V lost 6 bases and J lost 7, with 17 bases in between. This CDR3 has 14 residues. DNA for the CDR3: TGTGCCAGCAGACCTCTTTTAACAGTTTATACGCAGTATTTT. It translates to CASRPLLTVYTQYF.

The rearrangement links TRBV28 to TRBJ1-1; D ambiguous. Per the germline V gene, CDR1 is MDHEN and CDR2 is SYDVKM. This CDR3 has 13 amino acids. The V end lost 8 bases, the J end lost 2 bases, and 12 bases lay between the germline ends. CDR3 in amino acids: CASCPVINTEAFF. Written as DNA, the CDR3 is TGTGCCAGCTGTCCCGTAATCAACACTGAAGCTTTCTTT. The whole variable domain, filled in from reference TRBV28 and TRBJ1-1, reads DVKVTQSSRYLVKRTGEKVFLECVQDMDHENMFWYRQDPGLGLRLIYFSYDVKMKEKGDIPEGYSVSREKKERFSLILESASTNQTSMYLCASCPVINTEAFFGQGTRLTVV.

The CDR3: CASSLPRRAGELFF. For the CDR3, the DNA is TGTGCCAGTAGTCTACCCCGGCGGGCCGGGGAGCTGTTTTTT. The rearrangement links TRBV19 to TRBJ2-2; D might be TRBD2 (5 bases). Germline V gives CDR1 LNHDA, CDR2 SQIVND (reference sequence). This CDR3 has 14 residues. The germline V and J ends were trimmed by 5 bases and 6 bases, with 13 bases remaining between them.

The rearrangement joins TRBV27 to TRBJ2-7, with a possible D match to TRBD2 (5 bases). Trimming shortened V by 6 bases and J by 4 bases, and 13 bases separated the two germline ends. The V gene's germline CDR1 is MNHEY and CDR2 SMNVEV (reference sequence). CDR3 size: 13 residues. The CDR3: CASRLEGDYEQYF. CDR3 bases: TGTGCCAGCAGGCTTGAGGGCGATTACGAGCAGTACTTC.

The J gene is TRBJ2-5, the V gene TRBV28, with a tentative D call TRBD1 (5 bases). The CDR3 is 12 amino acids. V shed 8 bases and J shed 1 base, with 8 bases lying between them. Germline V gene sequence: CDR1 MDHEN, CDR2 SYDVKM. The CDR3 DNA follows: TGTGCCAGCCTTGGGGCCCAAGAGACCCAGTACTTC. Translating it yields CASLGAQETQYF.

V is TRBV6-5 and J is TRBJ1-2; D perhaps matches TRBD1 (5 bases). V lost 3 bases, J lost 6 bases, and 11 bases lay in between. CDR1 is MNHEY, CDR2 SVGAGI, per germline. The length of the CDR3 is 13 residues. This CDR3 reads CASSYRGVDGYTF. CDR3 nucleotides: TGTGCCAGCAGTTATCGGGGGGTTGATGGCTACACCTTC.

The genes are TRBV10-1 and TRBJ1-5; TRBD1 aligns across 8 bases. Looked up from germline, CDR1 is WNHNN and CDR2 is SYGVQD (reference sequence). The CDR3 totals 16 residues. J gave up 2 bases and V 1 base, and 4 bases lay outside the gene matches. CDR3 nucleotide sequence: TGCGCCAGCAGTGAGTTAACAGGGGGAGGCAATCAGCCCCAGCATTTT. It yields the protein CASSELTGGGNQPQHF.

CDR3 sequence: CASSLFSGNQPQHF. The CDR3 bases are TGTGCCAGCAGTTTATTCTCAGGGAATCAGCCCCAGCATTTT. This sequence joins TRBV27 and TRBJ1-5, with D tentatively TRBD1 (5 bases). Germline values: CDR1 MNHEY, CDR2 SMNVEV (reference sequence). This CDR3 region has 14 residues. The germline V and J ends were trimmed by 1 base and 4 bases, with 8 bases remaining between them.

The chain employs TRBV5-6 and TRBJ1-4; TRBD1 might be the D (5 bases). CDR1 SGHDT and CDR2 YYEEEE come from the germline V gene. Trimming shortened V by 6 bases and J by 5 bases, and 17 bases separated the two germline ends. This CDR3 comprises 15 residues. The CDR3 loop reads CASNYRTGSNEKLFF. The CDR3 DNA follows: TGTGCCAGCAACTACAGAACAGGTTCCAATGAAAAACTGTTTTTT.

The chain links TRBV19 to TRBJ1-1; TRBD1 agrees at 10 bases. CDR3 length: 15 amino acids. The V and J ends lost 4 bases and 0 bases, in that order; junction bases with no gene match: 2. Germline V gene lookup returns CDR1 LNHDA and CDR2 SQIVND (reference sequence). The CDR3 reads CASSTGQGLNTEAFF. CDR3 nucleotides: TGTGCCAGTAGTACGGGACAGGGGTTGAACACTGAAGCTTTCTTT.

The chain uses TRBV27 and TRBJ1-1, with TRBD1 matching 7 bases. The V and J ends lost 5 bases and 3 bases, in that order; junction bases with no gene match: 12. The CDR3 runs 16 residues. The germline CDR1 and CDR2 sequences are MNHEY and SMNVEV (reference sequence). CDR3 amino acids: CASSPSTGETYTEAFF. CDR3 DNA: TGTGCCAGCAGTCCGTCTACAGGGGAAACGTACACTGAAGCTTTCTTT.

This sequence joins TRBV15 and TRBJ1-3; 7 bases map to TRBD1. Germline trimming cut 7 bases from V and 0 bases from J; bases unmatched to any gene: 3. The CDR3 sequence is 14 residues long. Germline V gives CDR1 LNHNV, CDR2 YYDKDF (reference sequence). Here the CDR3 reads CATKDRNSGNTIYF. Here the CDR3 DNA reads TGTGCCACCAAGGACAGGAACTCTGGAAACACCATATATTTT. The variable domain in full, completed from reference TRBV15 and TRBJ1-3, reads DAMVIQNPRYQVTQFGKPVTLSCSQTLNHNVMYWYQQKSSQAPKLLFHYYDKDFNNEADTPDNFQSRRPNTSFCFLDIRSPGLGDTAMYLCATKDRNSGNTIYFGEGSWLTVV.

CDR3 amino acids: CASSSGQGLGRGYNEQFF. The CDR3 DNA reads TGTGCCAGCAGTTCGGGGCAGGGCTTGGGTCGGGGGTACAATGAGCAGTTCTTC. The genes are TRBV27 and TRBJ2-1; a possible D gene is TRBD2 (6 bases). Trimming left V 4 bases short and J 4 bases short, with 23 bases between. The germline gives CDR1 MNHEY, CDR2 SMNVEV (reference sequence). There are 18 residues in the CDR3.

The rearrangement uses TRBV20-1 and TRBJ1-1; D uncertain. Trimming removed 0 bases at V and 7 bases at J, with 6 bases between. Germline V gives CDR1 DFQATT, CDR2 SNEGSKA (reference sequence). This CDR3 is 11 amino acids long. For the CDR3, the DNA is TGCAGTGCTAGAGAACGGTATGAAGCTTTCTTT. Amino acid sequence: CSARERYEAFF.

CDR3: CASSYLGANTEAFF. Written as DNA, the CDR3 is TGTGCCAGCAGTTACTTAGGGGCTAACACTGAAGCTTTCTTT. The V gene is TRBV6-5, the J gene TRBJ1-1; TRBD1 might be the D (5 bases). V shed 1 base and J shed 2 bases, with 8 bases lying between them. CDR1 is MNHEY, CDR2 SVGAGI, per germline. The CDR3 has 14 residues.

V is TRBV7-9 and J is TRBJ2-1, with 7 nucleotides matching TRBD2. The germline CDR1 and CDR2 sequences are SEHNR and FQNEAQ (reference sequence). The CDR3 contains 16 residues. V dropped 1 base and J dropped 2; count of bases not matched to a gene: 5. CDR3 sequence: CASSLGLAVTYNEQFF. In DNA form, the CDR3 reads TGTGCCAGCAGCTTAGGTCTAGCGGTAACCTACAATGAGCAGTTCTTC.

The chain employs TRBV7-2 and TRBJ1-5; 10 nucleotides align to TRBD1. J gave up 5 bases and V 5 bases, and 6 bases lay outside the gene matches. CDR3 size: 15 residues. Germline loops: CDR1 SGHTA, CDR2 FQGNSA. The CDR3 loop reads CASSQTGGRDQPQHF. The CDR3 region has the DNA TGTGCCAGCAGCCAGACAGGGGGCAGAGATCAGCCCCAGCATTTT.

V is TRBV5-6 and J is TRBJ2-1, with TRBD2 matching 8 bases. CDR3 length: 18 amino acids. The trim removed 2 bases at V and 5 bases at J, leaving 15 bases unmatched. Germline loops: CDR1 SGHDT, CDR2 YYEEEE. CDR3 nucleotide sequence: TGTGCCAGCAGCTTCCCCTGGGGGGCAGCGGGAGCTAACAATGAGCAGTTCTTC. It is translated as CASSFPWGAAGANNEQFF. The whole variable domain, remainder taken from reference TRBV5-6 and TRBJ2-1, is DAGVTQSPTHLIKTRGQQVTLRCSPKSGHDTVSWYQQALGQGPQFIFQYYEEEERQRGNFPDRFSGHQFPNYSSELNVNALLLGDSALYLCASSFPWGAAGANNEQFFGPGTRLTVL.

This clone came up a few times. V is TRBV4-1 and J is TRBJ2-7; 10 bases line up with TRBD2. Unmatched junction bases numbered 10, after V lost 4 bases and J lost 4 bases. Germline values: CDR1 MGHRA, CDR2 YSYEKL. This CDR3 spans 16 amino acids. The CDR3 nucleotides read TGCGCCAGCAGCCGTTCGACCGGGACTAGCGTATACGAGCAGTACTTC. It translates to CASSRSTGTSVYEQYF.

The chain combines TRBV3-1 (or the pseudogene TRBV3-2) with TRBJ1-4; perhaps TRBD1 as D (6 bases). The CDR3 consists of 16 residues. The V gene's germline CDR1 is LGHDT and CDR2 YNNKEL (reference sequence). Trimming pared 2 bases from V and 7 bases from J, leaving 17 bases between. CDR3 nucleotide sequence: TGTGCCAGCAGCCAACTAACAGTGCTCAGGGGTGAAAAACTGTTTTTT. Amino acid sequence: CASSQLTVLRGEKLFF.

V usage is TRBV5-1 and J usage is TRBJ2-7, with 7 bases that match TRBD1. The CDR3 sequence is 13 residues long. Looked up from germline, CDR1 is SGHRS and CDR2 is YFSETQ. Unmatched junction bases numbered 8, after V lost 6 bases and J lost 5 bases. The CDR3 region has the DNA TGCGCCAGCACCGAAGGGGGCAACAACGAGCAGTACTTC. It translates to CASTEGGNNEQYF.

The chain uses TRBV12-3 or TRBV12-4 and TRBJ1-4, with a tentative D call TRBD1 (6 bases). The CDR3 totals 13 residues. V lost 6 bases to trimming and J lost 8 bases, with 13 bases between them. The DNA of the CDR3 is TGTGCCAGCAGGAAACAGGGTGGCGAAAAACTGTTTTTT. It codes for CASRKQGGEKLFF.

The chain has TRBV4-1 and TRBJ2-2; D might be TRBD1 (6 bases). Germline V gene data show CDR1 as MGHRA and CDR2 as YSYEKL. Trimming left V 4 bases short and J 0 bases short, with 18 bases between. The CDR3 sequence is 18 residues long. CDR3 nucleotide sequence: TGCGCCAGCAGCCTTCGGACAGAACCATACTCGAACACCGGGGAGCTGTTTTTT. It is translated as CASSLRTEPYSNTGELFF.

This rearrangement joins TRBV5-1 to TRBJ2-5, with 10 bases fitting TRBD2. From germline, CDR1 is SGHRS and CDR2 YFSETQ. The length of the CDR3 is 15 residues. Germline trimming cut 3 bases from V and 5 bases from J; bases unmatched to any gene: 7. The chain's CDR3 is CASSSSSGSAETQYF. The CDR3, as DNA: TGCGCCAGCAGCTCTTCTAGCGGGAGTGCTGAGACCCAGTACTTC.

V and J are TRBV28 and TRBJ1-2; TRBD1 aligns across 10 bases. CDR3 size: 16 residues. The trim removed 5 bases at V and 3 bases at J, leaving 9 bases unmatched. The germline V gene has CDR1 MDHEN and CDR2 SYDVKM. The CDR3 coding sequence is TGTGCCAGCAGTAAGTCCGGGACAGGGGACTACTATGGCTACACCTTC. This encodes CASSKSGTGDYYGYTF.

The chain links TRBV5-4 to TRBJ2-5; TRBD2 matches at 8 bases. Germline CDR1 reads SGHNT; CDR2 reads YYREEE (reference sequence). The J segment lost 4 bases and the V segment lost 1 base, leaving 6 bases of the junction unmatched. The CDR3 extends over 15 amino acids. The CDR3: CASSLRLAGSETQYF. Written as DNA, the CDR3 is TGTGCCAGCAGCTTGAGGCTAGCGGGTTCAGAGACCCAGTACTTC.